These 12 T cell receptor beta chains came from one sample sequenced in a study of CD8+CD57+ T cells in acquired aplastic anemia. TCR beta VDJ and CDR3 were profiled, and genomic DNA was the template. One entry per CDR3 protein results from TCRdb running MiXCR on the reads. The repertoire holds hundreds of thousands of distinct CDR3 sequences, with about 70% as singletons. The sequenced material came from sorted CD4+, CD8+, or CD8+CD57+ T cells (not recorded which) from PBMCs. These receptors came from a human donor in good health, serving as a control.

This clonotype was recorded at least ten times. CDR3 residues: CASSFDGTLSSGANVLTF. In DNA form, the CDR3 reads TGTGCCAGCAGTTTTGATGGAACCTTAAGCTCTGGGGCCAACGTCCTGACTTTC. V gene TRBV27 combines with J gene TRBJ2-6; D is undetermined. Germline CDR1 reads MNHEY; CDR2 reads SMNVEV (reference sequence). CDR3 length: 18 amino acids. V lost 3 bases and J 0 bases, leaving 15 bases between the germline ends.

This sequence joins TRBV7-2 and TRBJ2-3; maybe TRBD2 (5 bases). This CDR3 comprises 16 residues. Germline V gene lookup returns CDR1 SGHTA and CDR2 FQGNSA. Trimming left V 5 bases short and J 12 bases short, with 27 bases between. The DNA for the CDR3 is TGTGCCAGCAGCGCCCGAGGGTTTTCACCGCTCCACTTTCAGTATTTT. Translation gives CASSARGFSPLHFQYF.

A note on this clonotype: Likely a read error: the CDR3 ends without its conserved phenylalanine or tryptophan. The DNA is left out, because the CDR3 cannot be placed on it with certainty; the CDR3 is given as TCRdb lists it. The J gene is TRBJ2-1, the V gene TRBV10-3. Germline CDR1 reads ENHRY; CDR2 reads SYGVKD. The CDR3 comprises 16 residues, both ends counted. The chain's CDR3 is CAISEITRNSCNAFGS.

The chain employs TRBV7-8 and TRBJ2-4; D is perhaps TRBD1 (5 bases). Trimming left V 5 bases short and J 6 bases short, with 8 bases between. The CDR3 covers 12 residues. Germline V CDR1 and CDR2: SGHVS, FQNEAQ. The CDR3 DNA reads TGTGCCAGCAGCCGAGACAGAAACATTCAGTACTTC. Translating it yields CASSRDRNIQYF.

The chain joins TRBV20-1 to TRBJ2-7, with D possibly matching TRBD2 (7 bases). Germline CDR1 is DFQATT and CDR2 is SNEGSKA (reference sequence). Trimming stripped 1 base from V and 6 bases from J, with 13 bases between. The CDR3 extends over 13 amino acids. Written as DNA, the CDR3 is TGCAGTGCTAGAGCAGTCGGGGGGCTCGAGCAGTACTTC. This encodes CSARAVGGLEQYF.

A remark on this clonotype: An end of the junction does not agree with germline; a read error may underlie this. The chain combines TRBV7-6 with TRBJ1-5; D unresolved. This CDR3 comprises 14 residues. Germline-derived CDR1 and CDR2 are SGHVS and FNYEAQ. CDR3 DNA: TGTGCCAGCAGCGACCGAGATGGCTACACCCTCGGTTCGTTT. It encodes CASSDRDGYTLGSF.

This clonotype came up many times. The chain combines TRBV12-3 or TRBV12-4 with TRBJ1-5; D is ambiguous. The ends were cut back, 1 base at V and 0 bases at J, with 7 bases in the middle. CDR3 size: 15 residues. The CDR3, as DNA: TGTGCCAGCAGTTTAGGGCGGAATAGCAATCAGCCCCAGCATTTT. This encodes CASSLGRNSNQPQHF.

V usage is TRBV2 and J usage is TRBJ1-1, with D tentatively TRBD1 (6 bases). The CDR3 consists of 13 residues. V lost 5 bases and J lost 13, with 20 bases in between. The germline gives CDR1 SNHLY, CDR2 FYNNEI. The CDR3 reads CASSRQVNTDVFF. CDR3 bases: TGTGCCAGCAGTCGACAGGTGAATACTGACGTTTTCTTT.

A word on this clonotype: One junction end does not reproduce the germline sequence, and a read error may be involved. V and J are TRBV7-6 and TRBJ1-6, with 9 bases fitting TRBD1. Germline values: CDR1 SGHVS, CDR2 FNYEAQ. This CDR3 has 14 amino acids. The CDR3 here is CASSDRGDTGALHF. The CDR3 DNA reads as TGTGCCAGTTCGGACAGGGGAGATACCGGGGCGCTCCATTTT.

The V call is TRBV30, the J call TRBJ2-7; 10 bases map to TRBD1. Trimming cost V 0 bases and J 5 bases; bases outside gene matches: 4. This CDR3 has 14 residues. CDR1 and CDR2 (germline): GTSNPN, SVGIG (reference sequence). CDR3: CAWSVRDRGNEQYF. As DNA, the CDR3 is TGTGCCTGGAGTGTACGGGACAGGGGAAACGAGCAGTACTTC.

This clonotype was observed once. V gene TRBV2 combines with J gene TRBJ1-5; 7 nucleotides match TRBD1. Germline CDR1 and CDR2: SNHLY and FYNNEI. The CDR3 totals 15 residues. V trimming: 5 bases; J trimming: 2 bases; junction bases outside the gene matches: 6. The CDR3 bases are TGTGCCAGCAGTACTCTAGGACAGGGCAATCAGCCCCAGCATTTT. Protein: CASSTLGQGNQPQHF.

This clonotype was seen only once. The CDR3 DNA reads as TGTGCCAGCAGCCGAACAGGCGACTCCTACGAGCAGTACTTC. It is translated as CASSRTGDSYEQYF. V usage is TRBV7-2 and J usage is TRBJ2-7; D possibly corresponds to TRBD1 (5 bases). V lost 5 bases to trimming and J lost 0 bases, with 11 bases between them. The germline gives CDR1 SGHTA, CDR2 FQGNSA. The CDR3 extends over 14 amino acids.